This TCR beta chain was obtained from a study of blood T cell repertoires in COVID-19. Looked up from germline, CDR1 is MDHEN and CDR2 is SYDVKM. The CDR3 runs to 18 residues. J gave up 3 bases and V 4 bases, and 11 bases lay outside the gene matches. Produced via immunoSEQ multiplex PCR; TCRdb's table is partial and in-frame only. The sample includes about 290,000 clones, about 85% of them seen just once. The genes are TRBV28 and TRBJ2-6, with TRBD2 matching over 8 bases. Sequencing was carried out using peripheral blood. The clonotype originates from a woman in her fifties or sixties with active or convalescent COVID-19. In DNA form, the CDR3 reads TGTGCCAGCAGTTCGTCCGGCGGGAGGTCTGGTGGGGCCAACGTCCTGACTTTC. Its translation is CASSSSGGRSGGANVLTF. Full variable domain (rest looked up from reference TRBV28 and TRBJ2-6): DVKVTQSSRYLVKRTGEKVFLECVQDMDHENMFWYRQDPGLGLRLIYFSYDVKMKEKGDIPEGYSVSREKKERFSLILESASTNQTSMYLCASSSSGGRSGGANVLTFGAGSRLTVL.